The clone carrying this T cell receptor beta chain was recorded a few times. This sample was included in a study of blood T cell repertoires in COVID-19. The trim removed 3 bases at V and 5 bases at J, leaving 8 bases unmatched. Germline-derived CDR1 and CDR2 are LNHDA and SQIVND (reference sequence). This CDR3 contains 17 residues. Sequencing was performed with immunoSEQ multiplex PCR; in TCRdb, only in-frame clones are kept and a portion is missing. The profile shows 30,000 to 35,000 clones, approximately 89% of them singletons. The receptor was derived from a man between 60 and 75 years old with active COVID-19. Sequenced sample: peripheral blood. This rearrangement joins TRBV19 to TRBJ2-3; TRBD2 agrees at 13 bases. CDR3 sequence reads: CASSIILAGGPGDTQYF. The DNA of the CDR3 is TGTGCCAGTAGTATTATACTAGCGGGAGGGCCCGGAGATACGCAGTATTTT.